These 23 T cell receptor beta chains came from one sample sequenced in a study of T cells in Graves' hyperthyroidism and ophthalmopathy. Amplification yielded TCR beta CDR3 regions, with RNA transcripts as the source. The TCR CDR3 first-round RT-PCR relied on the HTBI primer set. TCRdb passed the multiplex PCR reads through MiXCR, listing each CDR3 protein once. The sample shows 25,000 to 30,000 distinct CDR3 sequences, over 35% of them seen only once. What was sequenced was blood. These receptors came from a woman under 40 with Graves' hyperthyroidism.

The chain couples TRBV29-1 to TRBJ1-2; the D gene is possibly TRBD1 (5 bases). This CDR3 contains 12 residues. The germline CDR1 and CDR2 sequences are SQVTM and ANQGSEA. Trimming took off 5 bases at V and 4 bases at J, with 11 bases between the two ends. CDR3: CSVPRGGYGYTF. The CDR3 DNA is TGCAGCGTTCCTAGGGGCGGCTATGGCTACACCTTC.

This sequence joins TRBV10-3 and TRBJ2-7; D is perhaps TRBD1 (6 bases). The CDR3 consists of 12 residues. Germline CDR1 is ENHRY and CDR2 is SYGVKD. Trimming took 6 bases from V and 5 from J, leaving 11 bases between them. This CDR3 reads CAISSGVDEQYF. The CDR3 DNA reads TGTGCCATCAGCTCAGGGGTCGACGAGCAGTACTTC.

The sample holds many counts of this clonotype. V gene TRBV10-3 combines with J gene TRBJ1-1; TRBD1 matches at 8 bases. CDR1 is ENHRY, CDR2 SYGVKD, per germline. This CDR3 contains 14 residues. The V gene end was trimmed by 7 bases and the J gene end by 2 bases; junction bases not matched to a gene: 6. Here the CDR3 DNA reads TGTGCCATCACCTGGGACAGGAGAAACACTGAAGCTTTCTTT. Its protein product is CAITWDRRNTEAFF.

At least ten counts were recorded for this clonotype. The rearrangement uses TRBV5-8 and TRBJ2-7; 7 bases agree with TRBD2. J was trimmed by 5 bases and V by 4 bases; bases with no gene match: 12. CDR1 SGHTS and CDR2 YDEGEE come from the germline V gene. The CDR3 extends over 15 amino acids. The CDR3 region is CASSGRGRGTDEQYF. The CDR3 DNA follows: TGTGCCAGCAGCGGGAGAGGGCGGGGGACGGACGAGCAGTACTTC.

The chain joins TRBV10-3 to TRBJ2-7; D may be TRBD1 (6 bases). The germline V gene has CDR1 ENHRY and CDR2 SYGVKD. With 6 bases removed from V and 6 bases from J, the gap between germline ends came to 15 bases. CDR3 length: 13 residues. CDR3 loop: CAIRDFQGGEQYF. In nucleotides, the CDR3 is TGTGCCATCAGGGACTTTCAAGGGGGCGAGCAGTACTTC.

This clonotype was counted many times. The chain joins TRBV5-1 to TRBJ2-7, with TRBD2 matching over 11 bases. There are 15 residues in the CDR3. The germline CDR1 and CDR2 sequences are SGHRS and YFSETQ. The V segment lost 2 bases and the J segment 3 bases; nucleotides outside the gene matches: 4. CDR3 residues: CASSLVLAGVYEQYF. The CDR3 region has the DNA TGCGCCAGCAGCTTAGTACTAGCGGGAGTCTACGAGCAGTACTTC.

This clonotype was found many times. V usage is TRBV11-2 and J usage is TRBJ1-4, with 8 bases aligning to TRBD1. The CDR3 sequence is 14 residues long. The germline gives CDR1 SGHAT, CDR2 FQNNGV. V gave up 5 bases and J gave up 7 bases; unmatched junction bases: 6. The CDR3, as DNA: TGTGCCAGCAGCCCGGACAGGGCAAGTGAAAAACTGTTTTTT. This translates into CASSPDRASEKLFF. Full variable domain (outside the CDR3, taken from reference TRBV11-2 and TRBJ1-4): EAGVAQSPRYKIIEKRQSVAFWCNPISGHATLYWYQQILGQGPKLLIQFQNNGVVDDSQLPKDRFSAERLKGVDSTLKIQPAKLEDSAVYLCASSPDRASEKLFFGSGTQLSVL.

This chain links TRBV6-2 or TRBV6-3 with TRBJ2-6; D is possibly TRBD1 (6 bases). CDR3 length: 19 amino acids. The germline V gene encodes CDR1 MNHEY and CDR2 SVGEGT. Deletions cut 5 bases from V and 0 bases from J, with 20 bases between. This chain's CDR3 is CASSEGQWNGHSGANVLTF. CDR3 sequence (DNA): TGTGCCAGCAGTGAGGGACAATGGAACGGTCACTCTGGGGCCAACGTCCTGACTTTC.

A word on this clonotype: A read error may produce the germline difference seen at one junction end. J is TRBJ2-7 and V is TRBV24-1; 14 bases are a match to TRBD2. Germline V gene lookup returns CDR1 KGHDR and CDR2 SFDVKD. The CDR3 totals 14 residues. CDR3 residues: CATSGTSGSYEQYF. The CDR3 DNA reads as TGTGCTACCAGTGGGACTAGCGGGAGTTACGAGCAGTACTTC.

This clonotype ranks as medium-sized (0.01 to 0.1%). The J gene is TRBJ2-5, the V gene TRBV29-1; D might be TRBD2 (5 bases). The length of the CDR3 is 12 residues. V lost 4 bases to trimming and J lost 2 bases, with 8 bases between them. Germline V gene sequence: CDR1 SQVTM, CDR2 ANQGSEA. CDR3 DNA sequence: TGCAGCGTTGCTCGAGGGCAAGAGACCCAGTACTTC. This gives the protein CSVARGQETQYF.

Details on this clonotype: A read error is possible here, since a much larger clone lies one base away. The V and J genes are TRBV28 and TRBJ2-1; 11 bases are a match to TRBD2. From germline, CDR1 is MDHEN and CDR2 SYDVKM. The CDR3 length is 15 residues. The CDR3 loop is CASSSIAGGRNGQFF. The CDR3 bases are TGTGCCAGCAGTTCTATAGCGGGAGGGCGGAATGGGCAGTTCTTC. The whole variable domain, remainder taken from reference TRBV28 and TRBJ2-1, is DVKVTQSSRYLVKRTGEKVFLECVQDMDHENMFWYRQDPGLGLRLIYFSYDVKMKEKGDIPEGYSVSREKKERFSLILESASTNQTSMYLCASSSIAGGRNGQFFGPGTRLTVL.

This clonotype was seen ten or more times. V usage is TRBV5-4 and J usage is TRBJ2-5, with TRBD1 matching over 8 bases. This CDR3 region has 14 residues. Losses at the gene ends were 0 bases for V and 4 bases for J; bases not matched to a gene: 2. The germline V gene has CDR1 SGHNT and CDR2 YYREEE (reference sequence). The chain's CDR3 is CASSLATGGETQYF. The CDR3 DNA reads TGTGCCAGCAGCTTGGCCACAGGGGGAGAGACCCAGTACTTC.

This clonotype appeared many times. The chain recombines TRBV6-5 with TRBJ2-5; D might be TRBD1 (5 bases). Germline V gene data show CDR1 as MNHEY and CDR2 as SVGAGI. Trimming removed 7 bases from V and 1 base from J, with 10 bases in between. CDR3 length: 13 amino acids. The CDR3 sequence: CASTQDSQETQYF. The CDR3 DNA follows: TGTGCCAGCACCCAAGACAGCCAAGAGACCCAGTACTTC.

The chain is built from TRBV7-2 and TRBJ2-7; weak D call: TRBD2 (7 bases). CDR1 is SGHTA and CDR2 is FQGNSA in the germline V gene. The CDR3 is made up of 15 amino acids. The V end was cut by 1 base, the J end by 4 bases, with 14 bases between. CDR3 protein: CASSLVAGEGYEQYF. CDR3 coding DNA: TGTGCCAGCAGCTTAGTGGCAGGGGAGGGTTACGAGCAGTACTTC.

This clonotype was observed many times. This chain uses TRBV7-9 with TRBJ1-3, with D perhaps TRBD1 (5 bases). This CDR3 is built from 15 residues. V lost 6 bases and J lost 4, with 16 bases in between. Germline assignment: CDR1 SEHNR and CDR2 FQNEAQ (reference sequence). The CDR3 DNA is TGTGCCAGCAGGCGCTCGGGGGTAGGCGGAAACACCATATATTTT. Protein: CASRRSGVGGNTIYF.

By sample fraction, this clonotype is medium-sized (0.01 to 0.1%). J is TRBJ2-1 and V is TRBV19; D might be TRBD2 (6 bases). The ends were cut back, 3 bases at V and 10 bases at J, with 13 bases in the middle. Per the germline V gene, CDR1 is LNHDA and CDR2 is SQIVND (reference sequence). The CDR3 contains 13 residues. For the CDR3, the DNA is TGTGCCAGTAGTATTAAGGGAGGAAGGGAGCAGTTCTTC. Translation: CASSIKGGREQFF. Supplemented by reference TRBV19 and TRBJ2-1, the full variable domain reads DGGITQSPKYLFRKEGQNVTLSCEQNLNHDAMYWYRQDPGQGLRLIYYSQIVNDFQKGDIAEGYSVSREKKESFPLTVTSAQKNPTAFYLCASSIKGGREQFFGPGTRLTVL.

DNA of the CDR3: TGTGTCGGCAGTTTCACCACGGGAACCTACGAGCAGTACTTC. Its protein product is CVGSFTTGTYEQYF. The J gene is TRBJ2-7, the V gene TRBV12-3 or TRBV12-4; D perhaps matches TRBD2 (5 bases). The CDR3 is made up of 14 amino acids.

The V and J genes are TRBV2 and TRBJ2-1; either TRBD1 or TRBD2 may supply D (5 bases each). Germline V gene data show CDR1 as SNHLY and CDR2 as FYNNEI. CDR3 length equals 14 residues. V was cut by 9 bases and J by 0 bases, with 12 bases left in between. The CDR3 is CARRGESSYNEQFF. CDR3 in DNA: TGTGCCAGGAGAGGGGAAAGCTCCTACAATGAGCAGTTCTTC.

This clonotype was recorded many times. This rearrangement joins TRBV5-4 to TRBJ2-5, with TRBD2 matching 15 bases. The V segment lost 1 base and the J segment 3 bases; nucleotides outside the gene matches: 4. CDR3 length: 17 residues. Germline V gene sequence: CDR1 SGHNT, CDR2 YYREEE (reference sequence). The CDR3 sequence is CASSLIGLAGGEETQYF. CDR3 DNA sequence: TGTGCCAGCAGCTTGATCGGACTAGCGGGAGGGGAAGAGACCCAGTACTTC.

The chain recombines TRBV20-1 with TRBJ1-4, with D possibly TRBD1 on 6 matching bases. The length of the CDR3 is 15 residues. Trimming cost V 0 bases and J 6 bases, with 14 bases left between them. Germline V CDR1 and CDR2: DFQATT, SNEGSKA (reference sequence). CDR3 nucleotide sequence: TGCAGTGCTAGAGAGACACGGGACATCTATGAAAAACTGTTTTTT. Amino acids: CSARETRDIYEKLFF.

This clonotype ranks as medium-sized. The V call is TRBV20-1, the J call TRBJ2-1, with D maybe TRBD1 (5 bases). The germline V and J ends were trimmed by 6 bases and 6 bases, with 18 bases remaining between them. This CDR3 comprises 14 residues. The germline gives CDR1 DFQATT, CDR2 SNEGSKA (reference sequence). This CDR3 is CSAKGFSYGNEQFF. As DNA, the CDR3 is TGCAGTGCCAAGGGGTTTTCGTACGGCAATGAGCAGTTCTTC.

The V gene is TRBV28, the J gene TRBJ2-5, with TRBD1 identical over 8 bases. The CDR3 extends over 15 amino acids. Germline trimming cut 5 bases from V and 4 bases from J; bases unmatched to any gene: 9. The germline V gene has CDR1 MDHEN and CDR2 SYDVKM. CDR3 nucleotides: TGTGCCAGCAGTCTAGGACAGGGATTTGGAGAGACCCAGTACTTC. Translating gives CASSLGQGFGETQYF.

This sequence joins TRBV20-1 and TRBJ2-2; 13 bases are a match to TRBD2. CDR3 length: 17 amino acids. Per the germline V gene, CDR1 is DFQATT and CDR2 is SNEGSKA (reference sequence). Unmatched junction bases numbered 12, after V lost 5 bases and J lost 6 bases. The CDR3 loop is CSAPGITSGRGSGELFF. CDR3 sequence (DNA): TGCAGTGCTCCAGGCATCACTAGCGGGAGGGGATCCGGGGAGCTGTTTTTT.